Listed below are T cell receptor beta chains from one sample, sequenced in a study of blood T cell repertoires in COVID-19. Assay: immunoSEQ multiplex PCR; the TCRdb copy retains only in-frame clones and omits some. The sample records around 160,000 clones, 75% to 85% being singletons. The sequenced material came from PBMCs or T cells enriched from blood (not recorded which). Receptors were obtained from a woman aged 60-75 years who had recovered from COVID-19. Each CDR3 is given with its conserved first and last residue. A D gene is named only where the DNA matches it firmly. A row's size may be missing; if present it is once, few, many or a size class.

TGTGCCAGCAGGGGGCTGGATGGCTACACCTTC CASRGLDGYTF - TRBJ1-2 TRBV28 -
TGTGCCAGCAGCCCGGGACAGGAGAATTCACCCCTCCACTTT CASSPGQENSPLHF TRBD1 TRBJ1-6 TRBV7-3 -
TGTGCCAGCAGTTCGTTAGCGGGGGGTGAGCAGTTCTTC CASSSLAGGEQFF TRBD2 TRBJ2-1 TRBV6-6 -
TGTGCCAGTAGTATTCCGAGGGGAGCAGGGGGCAGGGAGACCCAGTACTTC CASSIPRGAGGRETQYF TRBD1 TRBJ2-5 TRBV19 -
TGTGCCAGCAGTGCCTCTTTCCCCAGGGGCACCAGCTATGGCTACACCTTC CASSASFPRGTSYGYTF - TRBJ1-2 TRBV6-1 -
TGTGCCAGCAGCGCAGGGGCAGGGGGTAAAACTGAAGCTTTCTTT CASSAGAGGKTEAFF TRBD1 TRBJ1-1 TRBV13 -
TGTGCCAGCAGCGGGGACAGGGGGCCTGATTGGTCTGGGGCCAACGTCCTGACTTTC CASSGDRGPDWSGANVLTF TRBD1 TRBJ2-6 TRBV11-2 -
TGTGCCAGCAGTCCTTACGCCCTAGCGGGGGGGAGCACAGATACGCAGTATTTT CASSPYALAGGSTDTQYF TRBD2 TRBJ2-3 TRBV7-2 -
TGTGCCAGCAGTTACGAGCGGGGGGTCTACAATGAGCAGTTCTTC CASSYERGVYNEQFF TRBD2 TRBJ2-1 TRBV6-5 few
TGTGCCAGCAGCGCCGGGGCCGAGGGGGCCCAGTACTTC CASSAGAEGAQYF - TRBJ2-5 TRBV2 -
TGCGCCAGCAGCCTTGGGGACAGGATCTCTAATGAAAAACTGTTTTTT CASSLGDRISNEKLFF TRBD1 TRBJ1-4 TRBV5-1 once
TGCGCCAGCAGCTTGGGACAGGCGAATTCACCCCTCCACTTT CASSLGQANSPLHF - TRBJ1-6 TRBV5-1 -
TGTGCCAGCAGCTTCGGGTTGGAACCAGCTTTCTTT CASSFGLEPAFF - TRBJ1-1 TRBV7-9 -
TGTGCCAGCAGCTTCGGGACAGGGGAGCAGCCCCAGCATTTT CASSFGTGEQPQHF TRBD1 TRBJ1-5 TRBV5-5 -
TGTGCCAGCAGCCAAACTAGCGGGGGCCAAGAGACCCAGTACTTC CASSQTSGGQETQYF TRBD2 TRBJ2-5 TRBV4-2 -
TGCGCCAGCAGACTCATGCAAGAGACCCAGTACTTC CASRLMQETQYF - TRBJ2-5 TRBV5-1 -
TGTGCCAGCAGCCAAGAAACAGTCTATGGCTACACCTTC CASSQETVYGYTF - TRBJ1-2 TRBV4-2 -
TGTGCCAGCAGCTCGGCCGCAGGGGCCCTCCACTTT CASSSAAGALHF - TRBJ1-6 TRBV11-2 -
TGTGCCAGCAGCGACAAAACGGGACAGGGAATAAACACCGGGGAGCTGTTTTTT CASSDKTGQGINTGELFF - TRBJ2-2 TRBV21-1 once
TGTGCCAGCAGTCCCACAGGGGTGGGTTATGGCTACACCTTC CASSPTGVGYGYTF TRBD1 TRBJ1-2 TRBV3-1/TRBV3-2 few
TGCGCCAGCAGCCCCGACAGCTCGAACACTGAAGCTTTCTTT CASSPDSSNTEAFF - TRBJ1-1 TRBV5-1 few
TGTGCCACCAAGGGACAGGGGGCAGGGAACACTGAAGCTTTCTTT CATKGQGAGNTEAFF TRBD1 TRBJ1-1 TRBV10-3 few
TGTGCCAGCAGTTACGGTAACGGTGAGCAGTTCTTC CASSYGNGEQFF - TRBJ2-1 TRBV6-5 -